This TCR beta chain was recovered during a study of CD8 T cells in Susac syndrome. Random hexamers were used to reverse transcribe the RNA input (about 0.45 to 1 ug). Multiplex immunoSEQ PCR targeted 54 Vbeta and 13 Jbeta TCR beta segments. One entry per CDR3 protein results from TCRdb running MiXCR on the immunoSEQ multiplex PCR reads. The sample shows under 200,000 distinct CDR3 sequences, 90% to 95% of them seen only once. Deletions cut 0 bases from V and 0 bases from J, with 12 bases between. The CDR3 loop spans 17 amino acids. Germline lookup yields CDR1 LGHNA and CDR2 YNFKEQ. Study-level points and caveats: The CD4+ T cell repertoires from Susac syndrome exhibited no clonal expansion.

Remarks on this clonotype: What it binds is not known.

Definite or probable Susac syndrome was diagnosed using recently defined diagnostic criteria. Sequenced input: CD4+ T cells from PBMCs. This clonotype was sampled from a human donor with Susac syndrome. The rearrangement uses TRBV4-2 and TRBJ1-3, with D uncertain. For the CDR3, the DNA is TGTGCCAGCAGCCAAGACGGACCGTTTGGCTCTGGAAACACCATATATTTT. It yields the protein CASSQDGPFGSGNTIYF.